The 7 T cell receptor beta chains below come from one sample, sequenced in a study of shared clonotypes between healthy human individuals. CD45RO-negative cells were positively selected for CCR7, leaving out terminally differentiated effector memory CD45RA+ cells. Some clones are missing from TCRdb's copy, which holds only in-frame ones; the method was immunoSEQ multiplex PCR. In the table there are 1.5 million to 2.5 million clones, around 96% of which are singletons. Material for sequencing was naive CD8+ T cells sorted from blood. These TCRs come from a man in his late teens or twenties in good health.

This clone has only a few counts. Additional DNA sequences in this sample encode the identical CDR3. V gene TRBV30 combines with J gene TRBJ2-3; D remains ambiguous. Trimming pared 0 bases from V and 1 base from J, leaving 2 bases between. CDR3 length: 12 amino acids. Germline V gives CDR1 GTSNPN, CDR2 SVGIG (reference sequence). The chain's CDR3 is CAWSVGTDTQYF. CDR3 nucleotides: TGTGCCTGGAGTGTGGGCACAGATACGCAGTATTTT.

The CDR3 loop reads CASSEYGEGYEQYF. The CDR3 DNA sequence: TGTGCCAGCAGTGAATACGGCGAAGGCTACGAGCAGTACTTC. The J gene is TRBJ2-7, the V gene TRBV25-1; D gene ambiguous. The V end lost 0 bases, the J end lost 3 bases, and 9 bases lay between the germline ends. The germline CDR1 and CDR2 sequences are MGHDK and SYGVNS. The CDR3 has 14 residues.

Comment on this clone: Different DNA sequences within this sample yield the same CDR3. The chain recombines TRBV13 with TRBJ2-5; D not resolved. The CDR3 is 14 residues long. Trimming left V 4 bases short and J 1 base short, with 10 bases between. Germline V gene sequence: CDR1 PRHDT, CDR2 FYEKMQ (reference sequence). The CDR3 loop is CASSSRTAQETQYF. Written as DNA, the CDR3 is TGTGCCAGCAGCTCGAGGACGGCCCAAGAGACCCAGTACTTC.

The genes are TRBV5-4 and TRBJ2-1; D is undetermined. This CDR3 has 13 residues. Germline-derived CDR1 and CDR2 are SGHNT and YYREEE (reference sequence). V dropped 4 bases and J dropped 7 bases, with 12 bases sitting between them. CDR3 loop: CASSMPLENEQFF. CDR3 nucleotide sequence: TGTGCCAGCAGCATGCCCCTGGAGAATGAGCAGTTCTTC.

The V call is TRBV4-3, the J call TRBJ1-1; possibly TRBD1 for D (5 bases). The germline gives CDR1 LGHNA, CDR2 YSLEER. V shed 0 bases and J shed 5 bases, with 25 bases lying between them. The length of the CDR3 is 19 residues. This CDR3 reads CASSQDLLGGSWGSTEAFF. CDR3 nucleotide sequence: TGCGCCAGCAGCCAAGATCTTCTTGGGGGGTCCTGGGGGAGTACTGAAGCTTTCTTT.

As regards this clone: Other nucleotide sequences in the sample specify the same CDR3. V usage is TRBV27 and J usage is TRBJ2-7, with D possibly matching TRBD1 (6 bases). Germline V gene lookup returns CDR1 MNHEY and CDR2 SMNVEV (reference sequence). The CDR3 covers 14 residues. The germline V and J ends were trimmed by 2 bases and 4 bases, with 12 bases remaining between them. The CDR3: CASSLGRGAYEQYF. CDR3 nucleotides: TGTGCCAGCAGTTTAGGCAGGGGCGCTTACGAGCAGTACTTC.

This chain uses TRBV5-1 with TRBJ2-2; no clear D gene. V was shortened by 1 base and J by 2 bases, with 3 bases between the two germline ends. CDR3 length: 13 amino acids. Germline assignment: CDR1 SGHRS and CDR2 YFSETQ. The CDR3 DNA sequence: TGCGCCAGCAGCTTGCACAACACCGGGGAGCTGTTTTTT. Protein product: CASSLHNTGELFF.